These 32 T cell receptor beta chains share one sample of origin, sequenced in a study of T cell responses to AZD1222 COVID-19 vaccine. TCRdb keeps only in-frame clones here, not all; method: immunoSEQ multiplex PCR. This table has roughly 150,000 clones, 90% to 95% appearing once. Sequences were derived from peripheral blood, sampled on day 0 of AZD1222 vaccination. These receptors were obtained from an adult in good health.

The CDR3 nucleotides are TGTGCCTGGAATGGGGGACACTTCGAAAAACTGTTTTTT. Translation gives CAWNGGHFEKLFF. The V call is TRBV30, the J call TRBJ1-4; tentative D call: TRBD1 (6 bases). V shed 4 bases and J shed 8 bases, with 14 bases lying between them. Germline-derived CDR1 and CDR2 are GTSNPN and SVGIG (reference sequence). This CDR3 comprises 13 residues.

V gene TRBV7-9 combines with J gene TRBJ2-1; no clear D gene. Deletions cut 1 base from V and 5 bases from J, with 18 bases between. Germline V gives CDR1 SEHNR, CDR2 FQNEAQ (reference sequence). CDR3 length: 17 amino acids. The CDR3 region is CASSLDTWVGINNEQFF. The CDR3 DNA reads TGTGCCAGCAGCTTAGATACTTGGGTTGGGATTAACAATGAGCAGTTCTTC.

V usage is TRBV3-1 (or the pseudogene TRBV3-2) and J usage is TRBJ2-3, with 10 bases aligning to TRBD1. Per germline, CDR1 LGHDT and CDR2 YNNKEL (reference sequence). The V gene end was trimmed by 1 base and the J gene end by 3 bases; junction bases not matched to a gene: 7. The CDR3 sequence is 17 residues long. CDR3 in amino acids: CASSQGLGQGETDTQYF. CDR3 nucleotide sequence: TGTGCCAGCAGCCAAGGACTAGGACAGGGGGAGACAGATACGCAGTATTTT.

The V and J genes are TRBV2 and TRBJ2-4; D may be TRBD1 (6 bases). Germline lookup yields CDR1 SNHLY and CDR2 FYNNEI. The CDR3 length is 12 residues. The ends were cut back, 6 bases at V and 8 bases at J, with 11 bases in the middle. The CDR3 protein is CASREDRDIQYF. The CDR3 DNA reads TGTGCCAGCAGGGAGGACAGAGACATTCAGTACTTC.

The rearrangement uses TRBV13 and TRBJ1-1, with D tentatively TRBD1 (5 bases). Trimming cost V 5 bases and J 5 bases, with 15 bases left between them. This CDR3 region has 14 residues. The germline V gene encodes CDR1 PRHDT and CDR2 FYEKMQ (reference sequence). Here the CDR3 DNA reads TGTGCCAGCAGCCGGAAAACACGGGGGACTGAAGCTTTCTTT. Translation gives CASSRKTRGTEAFF.

The V call is TRBV5-1, the J call TRBJ2-1; perhaps TRBD2 as D (6 bases). The V gene's germline CDR1 is SGHRS and CDR2 YFSETQ. The CDR3 extends over 15 amino acids. The germline V and J ends were trimmed by 6 bases and 2 bases, with 15 bases remaining between them. CDR3 sequence: CASTPMGGAYNEQFF. Written as DNA, the CDR3 is TGCGCCAGCACTCCGATGGGGGGTGCCTACAATGAGCAGTTCTTC. Together with reference TRBV5-1 and TRBJ2-1, the CDR3 gives the full variable domain: KAGVTQTPRYLIKTRGQQVTLSCSPISGHRSVSWYQQTPGQGLQFLFEYFSETQRNKGNFPGRFSGRQFSNSRSEMNVSTLELGDSALYLCASTPMGGAYNEQFFGPGTRLTVL.

The J gene is TRBJ2-7, the V gene TRBV18; no definite D call. CDR1 is KGHSH, CDR2 LQKENI, per germline. Trimming took 6 bases from V and 3 from J, leaving 18 bases between them. The CDR3 loop spans 15 amino acids. The DNA of the CDR3 is TGTGCCAGCTCCGGCCAGAGCACCCCCATCTACGAGCAGTACTTC. Residues: CASSGQSTPIYEQYF.

The CDR3 region is CASSVLDVTEAFF. The CDR3 coding sequence is TGTGCCAGCAGCGTATTAGACGTCACTGAAGCTTTCTTT. The chain carries TRBV9 and TRBJ1-1; the D is unclear. Germline V gene data show CDR1 as SGDLS and CDR2 as YYNGEE. Trimming stripped 1 base from V and 4 bases from J, with 8 bases between. The length of the CDR3 is 13 residues. Full variable domain (missing parts from reference TRBV9 and TRBJ1-1): DSGVTQTPKHLITATGQRVTLRCSPRSGDLSVYWYQQSLDQGLQFLIQYYNGEERAKGNILERFSAQQFPDLHSELNLSSLELGDSALYFCASSVLDVTEAFFGQGTRLTVV.

The genes are TRBV27 and TRBJ1-6; D is possibly TRBD1 (5 bases). V was cut by 4 bases and J by 10 bases, with 14 bases left in between. Germline V lookup: CDR1 MNHEY, CDR2 SMNVEV (reference sequence). This CDR3 is 14 amino acids long. The CDR3 loop reads CASSSYPEGSPLHF. As DNA, the CDR3 is TGTGCCAGCAGTTCGTACCCGGAGGGGTCACCCCTCCACTTT.

This clone was found once. J is TRBJ2-2 and V is TRBV7-7; 10 nucleotides match TRBD1. The V and J ends lost 5 bases and 3 bases, in that order; junction bases with no gene match: 3. The CDR3 extends over 15 amino acids. The germline V gene has CDR1 SSHAT and CDR2 FNYEAQ (reference sequence). This chain's CDR3 is CASSPGTGDTGELFF. The DNA of the CDR3 is TGTGCCAGCAGCCCTGGGACAGGGGACACCGGGGAGCTGTTTTTT.

This chain connects TRBV6-5 to TRBJ1-1; no definite D call. Germline V gene sequence: CDR1 MNHEY, CDR2 SVGAGI. The CDR3 has 15 amino acids. With 4 bases removed from V and 4 bases from J, the gap between germline ends came to 16 bases. Here the CDR3 reads CASSSSAGASTEAFF. CDR3 sequence (DNA): TGTGCCAGCAGTTCCTCGGCTGGCGCGAGCACTGAAGCTTTCTTT.

CDR3 sequence (DNA): TGTGCCAGCAGCCCCCGTGTGGGCACTGAAGCTTTCTTT. Its protein product is CASSPRVGTEAFF. The chain uses TRBV14 and TRBJ1-1; D gene uncertain. CDR3 length: 13 residues. V was clipped by 4 bases and J by 4 bases, with 10 bases between them. The germline CDR1 and CDR2 sequences are SGHDN and FVKESK.

V usage is TRBV10-1 and J usage is TRBJ2-2; D ambiguous. V was pared by 0 bases and J by 4 bases, with 9 bases between. Germline CDR1 WNHNN, CDR2 SYGVQD (reference sequence). This CDR3 is built from 15 residues. The CDR3 region has the DNA TGCGCCAGCAGTGAGTCAGGCTTATTCACCGGGGAGCTGTTTTTT. Amino acid sequence: CASSESGLFTGELFF.

The chain uses TRBV6-5 and TRBJ2-2; TRBD1 matches 7 bases. The junction had 3 bases not matched to a gene; V was cut back by 10 bases and J by 1 base. The CDR3 loop spans 13 amino acids. The V gene's germline CDR1 is MNHEY and CDR2 SVGAGI. The chain's CDR3 is CATRGMNTGELFF. CDR3 nucleotide sequence: TGTGCCACCAGGGGGATGAACACCGGGGAGCTGTTTTTT.

This chain connects TRBV30 to TRBJ2-5; 8 nucleotides match TRBD2. The germline gives CDR1 GTSNPN, CDR2 SVGIG (reference sequence). There are 13 residues in the CDR3. V dropped 0 bases and J dropped 4; count of bases not matched to a gene: 1. The CDR3: CAWSVREGETQYF. The CDR3 coding sequence is TGTGCCTGGAGTGTACGGGAGGGAGAGACCCAGTACTTC.

The chain combines TRBV7-6 with TRBJ2-7, with 7 positions matching TRBD2. The CDR3 has 14 amino acids. CDR1 and CDR2 from the germline V gene are SGHVS and FNYEAQ. Unmatched junction bases numbered 1, after V lost 0 bases and J lost 2 bases. The DNA of the CDR3 is TGTGCCAGCAGCTTAGCGGGGGGGACCTACGAGCAGTACTTC. Residues: CASSLAGGTYEQYF. Together with reference TRBV7-6 and TRBJ2-7, the CDR3 gives the full variable domain: GAGVSQSPRYKVTKRGQDVALRCDPISGHVSLYWYRQALGQGPEFLTYFNYEAQQDKSGLPNDRFSAERPEGSISTLTIQRTEQRDSAMYRCASSLAGGTYEQYFGPGTRLTVT.

The chain employs TRBV9 and TRBJ2-4, with 10 bases aligning to TRBD2. The CDR3 has 15 residues. Per the germline V gene, CDR1 is SGDLS and CDR2 is YYNGEE. Trimming took 4 bases from V and 5 from J; bases not matched to a gene: 6. CDR3 sequence reads: CASSKAGGPENIQYF. The CDR3 DNA is TGTGCCAGCAGCAAAGCGGGAGGGCCAGAAAACATTCAGTACTTC.

V and J are TRBV6-5 and TRBJ2-7, with 8 bases aligning to TRBD2. V was clipped by 4 bases and J by 1 base; unmatched bases: 6. The germline V gene has CDR1 MNHEY and CDR2 SVGAGI. The CDR3 is made up of 15 amino acids. DNA of the CDR3: TGTGCCAGCAGTTTCGGACTAGCACGGTCCTACGAGCAGTACTTC. Residues: CASSFGLARSYEQYF.

This clone was observed a handful of times. V gene TRBV6-5 combines with J gene TRBJ1-2, with unresolved D. Germline CDR1 and CDR2: MNHEY and SVGAGI. The CDR3 is 13 amino acids. The germline V and J ends were trimmed by 7 bases and 7 bases, with 16 bases remaining between them. The DNA of the CDR3 is TGTGCCAGCAAACTCAGCCACCGTGGTGGCTACACCTTC. It yields the protein CASKLSHRGGYTF.

V is TRBV5-6 and J is TRBJ2-7; TRBD1 matches 10 bases. J lost 5 bases, V lost 3 bases, and 17 bases had no gene match. CDR1 is SGHDT, CDR2 YYEEEE, per germline. This CDR3 comprises 18 residues. This CDR3 reads CASSYPLPPDRGSNEQYF. CDR3 in DNA: TGTGCCAGCAGCTACCCTCTACCCCCGGACAGGGGGAGCAACGAGCAGTACTTC.

V usage is TRBV5-1 and J usage is TRBJ2-5, with 9 bases aligning to TRBD2. The CDR3 sequence is 15 residues long. Germline V gene sequence: CDR1 SGHRS, CDR2 YFSETQ. V shed 0 bases and J 5 bases; nucleotides not matched to a gene: 5. The CDR3 nucleotides are TGCGCCAGCAGCTTGGGGCTAGCGGGATGGGAGACCCAGTACTTC. It translates to CASSLGLAGWETQYF.

The V and J genes are TRBV7-2 and TRBJ1-6; tentative D call: TRBD1 (5 bases). Germline CDR1 SGHTA, CDR2 FQGNSA. The CDR3 is 15 residues long. V was pared by 0 bases and J by 7 bases, with 10 bases between. The CDR3 DNA follows: TGTGCCAGCAGCTTAGCAGGGGCAGGGAATTCACCCCTCCACTTT. This encodes CASSLAGAGNSPLHF. The variable domain in full, completed from reference TRBV7-2 and TRBJ1-6, reads GAGVSQSPSNKVTEKGKDVELRCDPISGHTALYWYRQSLGQGLEFLIYFQGNSAPDKSGLPSDRFSAERTGGSVSTLTIQRTQQEDSAVYLCASSLAGAGNSPLHFGNGTRLTVT.

This chain uses TRBV4-2 with TRBJ2-2, with D possibly being TRBD1 or TRBD2 (5 bases each). The CDR3 covers 18 residues. Germline CDR1 LGHNA, CDR2 YNFKEQ. V was clipped by 1 base and J by 4 bases, with 19 bases between them. The CDR3 region is CASSQGPEGSAVTGELFF. CDR3 in DNA: TGTGCCAGCAGCCAAGGCCCCGAGGGGAGTGCTGTCACCGGGGAGCTGTTTTTT.

This clone was recorded once. It is unclear where the CDR3 begins or ends on the DNA, so no DNA is shown, and the CDR3 is as TCRdb lists it. The V call is TRBV4-2, the J call TRBJ2-1; TRBD2 was called by the table and not checked on the DNA. The CDR3 comprises 15 residues, both ends counted. Germline CDR1 and CDR2: LGHNA and YNFKEQ. The CDR3 sequence is CASSQDVVASGSFFF.

V usage is TRBV7-9 and J usage is TRBJ2-7; the D gene could be TRBD1 or TRBD2 (5 bases each). CDR1 SEHNR and CDR2 FQNEAQ come from the germline V gene (reference sequence). V was pared by 5 bases and J by 3 bases, with 14 bases between. The CDR3 spans 14 residues. This chain's CDR3 is CASSPVGVNYEQYF. The CDR3 nucleotides read TGTGCCAGCAGCCCGGTGGGGGTAAACTACGAGCAGTACTTC.

V is TRBV27 and J is TRBJ1-5; 8 bases agree with TRBD1. With V trimmed by 2 bases and J by 3 bases, 3 bases remained unmatched. Germline loops: CDR1 MNHEY, CDR2 SMNVEV (reference sequence). The CDR3 loop spans 15 amino acids. In nucleotides, the CDR3 is TGTGCCAGCAGTTTAAACAGGGGGGTCAATCAGCCCCAGCATTTT. This encodes CASSLNRGVNQPQHF.

The rearrangement uses TRBV7-2 and TRBJ2-5, with TRBD2 as a possible D gene (6 bases). V was clipped by 5 bases and J by 5 bases, with 9 bases between them. The CDR3 runs 12 residues. CDR1 is SGHTA, CDR2 FQGNSA, per germline. This chain's CDR3 is CASSPLAETQYF. Here the CDR3 DNA reads TGTGCCAGCAGCCCTCTAGCGGAGACCCAGTACTTC.

This clone was seen once. V usage is TRBV6-4 and J usage is TRBJ1-2; D remains ambiguous. V dropped 3 bases and J dropped 0 bases, with 11 bases sitting between them. This CDR3 region has 15 residues. The V gene's germline CDR1 is MRHNA and CDR2 SNTAGT. The CDR3: CASSEGGTANYGYTF. CDR3 DNA sequence: TGTGCCAGCAGTGAAGGCGGCACCGCTAACTATGGCTACACCTTC.

The chain couples TRBV4-3 to TRBJ2-3; possible D gene TRBD2, 7 bases. V was pared by 2 bases and J by 4 bases, with 16 bases between. Germline CDR1 is LGHNA and CDR2 is YSLEER. The CDR3 is 16 residues long. In DNA, the CDR3 is TGCGCCAGCAGCCAATCACTAGCGCGGGGGCCAGATACGCAGTATTTT. Protein: CASSQSLARGPDTQYF.

V gene TRBV7-3 combines with J gene TRBJ2-1; perhaps TRBD2 as D (5 bases). CDR1 is SGHTA and CDR2 is FQGTGA in the germline V gene. V lost 4 bases and J lost 2, with 12 bases in between. The CDR3 is made up of 15 amino acids. The CDR3 sequence: CASSSADLPYNEQFF. The CDR3 nucleotides read TGTGCCAGCAGCTCCGCGGACTTGCCCTACAATGAGCAGTTCTTC.

The chain recombines TRBV19 with TRBJ2-4; D possibly matches TRBD1 or TRBD2 (5 bases each). Germline V gene lookup returns CDR1 LNHDA and CDR2 SQIVND (reference sequence). This CDR3 is built from 16 residues. V was pared by 1 base and J by 0 bases, with 10 bases between. CDR3 nucleotide sequence: TGTGCCAGTAGTATAGGGGGGTCCCTAGCCAAAAACATTCAGTACTTC. It yields the protein CASSIGGSLAKNIQYF. The full variable domain, completed using reference TRBV19 and TRBJ2-4, is DGGITQSPKYLFRKEGQNVTLSCEQNLNHDAMYWYRQDPGQGLRLIYYSQIVNDFQKGDIAEGYSVSREKKESFPLTVTSAQKNPTAFYLCASSIGGSLAKNIQYFGAGTRLSVL.

The rearrangement joins TRBV7-3 to TRBJ2-1, with 7 nucleotides matching TRBD2. Trimming took 2 bases from V and 5 from J; bases not matched to a gene: 0. CDR1 and CDR2 from the germline V gene are SGHTA and FQGTGA. This CDR3 has 13 residues. The CDR3 reads CASSLGTNNEQFF. CDR3 DNA sequence: TGTGCCAGCAGCTTAGGGACTAACAATGAGCAGTTCTTC.